The 25 T cell receptor beta chains reported below all come from one sample, sequenced in a study of T cells after yellow fever vaccination. TCRdb re-called the 5' RACE reads through MiXCR, storing one row per CDR3 protein. The sample lists hundreds of thousands of distinct CDR3 sequences; more than 8.5% were seen once. The sample was PBMCs, taken on the day of the first yellow fever vaccination. The receptors were sampled from a man in his late teens or twenties who received the YFV17D yellow fever vaccine.

This clonotype was found many times. This CDR3 is CASRRDRVYNEQFF. The CDR3 DNA reads as TGTGCCAGCCGGCGGGACAGGGTGTACAATGAGCAGTTCTTC. This chain links TRBV7-2 with TRBJ2-1, with 9 bases fitting TRBD1. Trimming removed 8 bases from V and 4 bases from J; junction bases left unmatched: 6. The CDR3 covers 14 residues. Germline V gene lookup returns CDR1 SGHTA and CDR2 FQGNSA. The whole variable domain, remainder taken from reference TRBV7-2 and TRBJ2-1, is GAGVSQSPSNKVTEKGKDVELRCDPISGHTALYWYRQSLGQGLEFLIYFQGNSAPDKSGLPSDRFSAERTGGSVSTLTIQRTQQEDSAVYLCASRRDRVYNEQFFGPGTRLTVL.

This chain joins TRBV28 and TRBJ2-7, with 10 bases that match TRBD1. Looked up from germline, CDR1 is MDHEN and CDR2 is SYDVKM. With V trimmed by 5 bases and J by 4 bases, 5 bases remained unmatched. The CDR3 spans 14 residues. CDR3 in amino acids: CASSTRQGAYEQYF. In DNA, the CDR3 is TGTGCCAGCAGTACCCGACAGGGGGCTTACGAGCAGTACTTC.

This clonotype has at least ten counts. This chain connects TRBV30 to TRBJ2-4; the D is unclear. The CDR3 runs 11 residues. The V end lost 0 bases, the J end lost 9 bases, and 6 bases lay between the germline ends. Germline V gene sequence: CDR1 GTSNPN, CDR2 SVGIG (reference sequence). CDR3 nucleotide sequence: TGTGCCTGGAGTGTAAATCGCATTCAGTACTTC. Protein sequence: CAWSVNRIQYF.

The CDR3: CASSLATLRGIEAFF. The CDR3 DNA reads as TGTGCCAGCAGCTTAGCAACCTTGAGGGGGATTGAAGCTTTCTTT. V usage is TRBV7-2 and J usage is TRBJ1-1, with TRBD1 as a possible D gene (6 bases). Germline V CDR1 and CDR2: SGHTA, FQGNSA. The CDR3 covers 15 residues. V was cut by 0 bases and J by 7 bases, with 15 bases left in between.

This clonotype has just a few counts. V gene TRBV4-1 combines with J gene TRBJ1-6, with 10 nucleotides matching TRBD1. The V gene's germline CDR1 is MGHRA and CDR2 YSYEKL. The CDR3 is made up of 14 amino acids. V shed 4 bases and J 13 bases; nucleotides not matched to a gene: 7. CDR3 nucleotides: TGCGCCAGCAGCCTGGGACAGGGGAACGGGCCCCTCCACTTT. Encoded protein: CASSLGQGNGPLHF.

The chain recombines TRBV2 with TRBJ2-1; maybe TRBD2 (6 bases). The CDR3 covers 15 residues. Germline V lookup: CDR1 SNHLY, CDR2 FYNNEI. Trimming took 11 bases from V and 7 from J, leaving 24 bases between them. The CDR3 protein is CAGRLGGPSRNEQFF. The CDR3, as DNA: TGTGCCGGGAGGCTGGGGGGTCCATCTCGGAATGAGCAGTTCTTC.

This clonotype has only a few counts. The rearrangement joins TRBV5-5 to TRBJ2-7; no clear D. V shed 5 bases and J shed 6 bases, with 15 bases lying between them. This CDR3 region has 13 residues. Germline lookup yields CDR1 SGHKS and CDR2 YYEKEE (reference sequence). The CDR3 DNA reads as TGTGCCAGCAGGGCACGGGTAACCGGCGAGCAGTACGTC. This encodes CASRARVTGEQYV.

This clonotype was seen a handful of times. This chain uses TRBV7-2 with TRBJ2-1; 13 bases match TRBD2. The CDR3 is 15 residues long. The J segment lost 9 bases and the V segment lost 5 bases, leaving 7 bases of the junction unmatched. CDR1 is SGHTA and CDR2 is FQGNSA in the germline V gene. The CDR3 region has the DNA TGTGCCAGCAGCAGCACTAGCGGGGGGGCAACTGAGCAGTTCTTC. It yields the protein CASSSTSGGATEQFF.

This clonotype was observed a handful of times. The gene calls are TRBV6-5 and TRBJ2-3, with TRBD1 matching over 11 bases. This CDR3 is 16 amino acids long. Per the germline V gene, CDR1 is MNHEY and CDR2 is SVGAGI. Unmatched junction bases numbered 5, after V lost 3 bases and J lost 3 bases. The CDR3 region is CASSYFGQGATDTQYF. CDR3 DNA: TGTGCCAGCAGTTATTTCGGACAGGGGGCAACAGATACGCAGTATTTT.

The chain couples TRBV6-1 to TRBJ2-6; D is unresolved. CDR1 and CDR2 (germline): MNHNS, SASEGT. This CDR3 has 13 residues. V was shortened by 7 bases and J by 1 base, with 5 bases between the two germline ends. CDR3 amino acids: CASTGSGANVLTF. The CDR3 DNA reads TGTGCCAGCACCGGTTCTGGGGCCAACGTCCTGACTTTC.

This clonotype came up a few times. The chain joins TRBV7-2 to TRBJ2-5; D not certain. The length of the CDR3 is 14 residues. Germline CDR1 SGHTA, CDR2 FQGNSA. Trimming stripped 2 bases from V and 1 base from J, with 8 bases between. The CDR3 DNA sequence: TGTGCCAGCAGCTTATTCCCGGGCCAAGAGACCCAGTACTTC. Translated: CASSLFPGQETQYF.

This rearrangement joins TRBV4-1 to TRBJ2-3, with a weak D call TRBD2 (6 bases). Trimming removed 4 bases from V and 5 bases from J, with 13 bases in between. From germline, CDR1 is MGHRA and CDR2 YSYEKL. The CDR3 consists of 14 residues. CDR3 in DNA: TGCGCCAGCAGCCCCCTAGCGACCCGAGATACGCAGTATTTT. Its translation is CASSPLATRDTQYF.

This clonotype was found many times. CDR3 sequence reads: CASSLEGGNSPLHF. Here the CDR3 DNA reads TGTGCCAGCAGTTTAGAGGGGGGAAATTCACCCCTCCACTTT. The J gene is TRBJ1-6, the V gene TRBV12-3 or TRBV12-4, with TRBD1 as a possible D gene (6 bases). The ends were cut back, 1 base at V and 7 bases at J, with 8 bases in the middle. The CDR3 spans 14 residues.

The V gene is TRBV7-2, the J gene TRBJ2-3; 9 bases agree with TRBD2. J was trimmed by 5 bases and V by 3 bases; bases with no gene match: 6. CDR1 SGHTA and CDR2 FQGNSA come from the germline V gene. This CDR3 is 15 amino acids long. In DNA form, the CDR3 reads TGTGCCAGCAGCTTGCTAGCGGGGTATGGAGATACGCAGTATTTT. Amino acid sequence: CASSLLAGYGDTQYF.

The chain has TRBV5-1 and TRBJ1-1; D is undetermined. Germline CDR1 is SGHRS and CDR2 is YFSETQ. Trimming pared 3 bases from V and 0 bases from J, leaving 9 bases between. CDR3 size: 14 residues. CDR3 in amino acids: CASSWAPMNTEAFF. In nucleotides, the CDR3 is TGCGCCAGCAGCTGGGCGCCTATGAACACTGAAGCTTTCTTT.

Ten or more counts support this clonotype. This sequence joins TRBV5-1 and TRBJ2-3; no reliable D call. The ends were cut back, 1 base at V and 1 base at J, with 7 bases in the middle. Germline V lookup: CDR1 SGHRS, CDR2 YFSETQ. There are 14 residues in the CDR3. The CDR3 loop reads CASSLTLGTDTQYF. The CDR3 nucleotides read TGCGCCAGCAGCTTGACACTGGGCACAGATACGCAGTATTTT. Variable domain in full (rest from reference TRBV5-1 and TRBJ2-3): KAGVTQTPRYLIKTRGQQVTLSCSPISGHRSVSWYQQTPGQGLQFLFEYFSETQRNKGNFPGRFSGRQFSNSRSEMNVSTLELGDSALYLCASSLTLGTDTQYFGPGTRLTVL.

This clonotype has a handful of counts. This chain joins TRBV12-3 or TRBV12-4 and TRBJ2-1; 8 nucleotides line up with TRBD2. V dropped 0 bases and J dropped 7; count of bases not matched to a gene: 8. The CDR3 consists of 16 residues. This chain's CDR3 is CASSLARASGLNEQFF. As DNA, the CDR3 is TGTGCCAGCAGTTTAGCGCGGGCTAGCGGGCTGAATGAGCAGTTCTTC.

This clonotype showed up many times. For the CDR3, the DNA is TGTGCCAGCAGGAAGCCGGGATTCCAAGAGACCCAGTACTTC. It encodes CASRKPGFQETQYF. The chain joins TRBV7-2 to TRBJ2-5, with TRBD2 as a possible D gene (5 bases). The germline V gene encodes CDR1 SGHTA and CDR2 FQGNSA. Trimming removed 6 bases from V and 1 base from J, with 12 bases in between. This CDR3 contains 14 residues.

The chain carries TRBV5-1 and TRBJ2-7; D is perhaps TRBD2 (6 bases). This CDR3 contains 14 residues. V was pared by 0 bases and J by 0 bases, with 7 bases between. Germline V lookup: CDR1 SGHRS, CDR2 YFSETQ. CDR3 loop: CASSLVGGSYEQYF. DNA of the CDR3: TGCGCCAGCAGCTTGGTGGGGGGCTCCTACGAGCAGTACTTC.

This clonotype turned up a few times. V and J are TRBV5-6 and TRBJ1-2; D uncertain. Germline loops: CDR1 SGHDT, CDR2 YYEEEE. V shed 2 bases and J shed 2 bases, with 7 bases lying between them. The CDR3 runs to 13 residues. In DNA, the CDR3 is TGTGCCAGCAGCTTATGGAGGAACTATGGCTACACCTTC. This encodes CASSLWRNYGYTF.

This clonotype was found a few times. The rearrangement links TRBV7-2 to TRBJ2-3, with TRBD1 matching over 9 bases. This CDR3 spans 15 amino acids. After removal of 4 bases from V and 9 bases from J, the junction contained 11 bases not matched to a gene. Germline V gene sequence: CDR1 SGHTA, CDR2 FQGNSA. In nucleotides, the CDR3 is TGTGCCAGCAGCTCCGGTACAGGGGGCGCGGGAACGCAGTATTTT. Residues: CASSSGTGGAGTQYF.

This clonotype has a handful of counts. This chain uses TRBV2 with TRBJ1-5, with D unresolved. Trimming cost V 8 bases and J 1 base, with 9 bases left between them. CDR3 length: 13 residues. Germline V CDR1 and CDR2: SNHLY, FYNNEI. The chain's CDR3 is CASGPGSNQPQHF. CDR3 coding DNA: TGTGCCAGCGGTCCGGGGAGCAATCAGCCCCAGCATTTT.

The chain links TRBV2 to TRBJ2-1, with D unresolved. In germline, CDR1 is SNHLY, CDR2 FYNNEI. V lost 3 bases, J lost 15 bases, and 15 bases lay in between. This CDR3 region has 12 residues. In DNA, the CDR3 is TGTGCCAGCAGTGATCCGGCCCACCGAGGGTTCTTC. It encodes CASSDPAHRGFF.

The chain employs TRBV20-1 and TRBJ2-7; unclear D gene. The CDR3 spans 13 residues. The germline V gene encodes CDR1 DFQATT and CDR2 SNEGSKA (reference sequence). Trimming removed 1 base from V and 0 bases from J, with 7 bases in between. The CDR3: CSARARSSYEQYF. CDR3 in DNA: TGCAGTGCTAGAGCCCGAAGCTCCTACGAGCAGTACTTC.

The V gene is TRBV3-1, the J gene TRBJ2-1; 9 bases are shared with TRBD2. There are 16 residues in the CDR3. Germline V gene data show CDR1 as LGHDT and CDR2 as YNNKEL (reference sequence). V shed 4 bases, J shed 9 bases, and the junction held 13 bases outside the gene matches. CDR3 sequence: CASSPLRVAGVGEQFF. The CDR3 nucleotides are TGTGCCAGCAGCCCCCTTAGGGTAGCGGGGGTAGGTGAGCAGTTCTTC.